This is a list of T cell receptor beta chains from one sample in a study of shared clonotypes between healthy human individuals. Using immunoSEQ multiplex PCR, the repertoire was profiled, and TCRdb retains in-frame clones only, with some absent. The repertoire holds about 1,800,000 clones, about 94% seen once, with more than 0.95% in the top ten. The specimen sequenced was naive CD8+ T cells sorted from blood. These receptors all stem from a man younger than 30 in good health. Both conserved end residues are part of each CDR3. Each record gives: clone size, D gene, CDR3 length, V gene, J gene, CDR3 protein, CDR3 DNA. The D gene is left open where the match is weak. The size field is filled for only some rows; it gives once, few, many or a size class.

size: NA
D: TRBD1
length: 16
V: TRBV27
J: TRBJ2-7
CDR3: CASSEGPGQGSYEQYF
DNA: TGTGCCAGCAGCGAAGGACCGGGACAGGGGTCCTACGAGCAGTACTTC

size: NA
D: TRBD1
length: 15
V: TRBV6-4
J: TRBJ2-1
CDR3: CASSDGQVSSYEQFF
DNA: TGTGCCAGCAGTGACGGACAGGTCAGTAGCTATGAGCAGTTCTTC

size: NA
D: NA
length: 17
V: TRBV5-1
J: TRBJ2-5
CDR3: CASHWGNYRAPQETQYF
DNA: TGCGCCAGCCATTGGGGGAACTACAGGGCTCCCCAAGAGACCCAGTACTTC

size: NA
D: NA
length: 14
V: TRBV10-2
J: TRBJ1-1
CDR3: CASSEGRGNTEAFF
DNA: TGCGCCAGCAGTGAAGGCAGGGGGAACACTGAAGCTTTCTTT

size: NA
D: TRBD1
length: 13
V: TRBV29-1
J: TRBJ1-2
CDR3: CSVEDREWGGYTF
DNA: TGCAGCGTGGAGGACAGGGAGTGGGGTGGCTACACCTTC

size: once
D: NA
length: 12
V: TRBV2
J: TRBJ2-3
CDR3: CASSEEEDTQYF
DNA: TGTGCCAGCAGTGAAGAGGAAGATACGCAGTATTTT

size: NA
D: NA
length: 11
V: TRBV27
J: TRBJ1-5
CDR3: CASSYNQPQHF
DNA: TGTGCCAGCAGTTACAATCAGCCCCAGCATTTT

size: NA
D: NA
length: 14
V: TRBV7-9
J: TRBJ1-3
CDR3: CASSQPYSGNTIYF
DNA: TGTGCCAGCAGCCAACCTTACTCTGGAAACACCATATATTTT

size: NA
D: NA
length: 18
V: TRBV28
J: TRBJ2-6
CDR3: CASTPYGAGLSGANVLTF
DNA: TGTGCCAGCACCCCCTACGGGGCAGGTCTTTCTGGGGCCAACGTCCTGACTTTC

size: NA
D: TRBD2
length: 15
V: TRBV2
J: TRBJ2-1
CDR3: CASSEGLGKGNEQFF
DNA: TGTGCCAGCAGTGAGGGACTAGGGAAGGGCAATGAGCAGTTCTTC

size: once
D: NA
length: 16
V: TRBV11-2
J: TRBJ2-7
CDR3: CASSLTGTGPTYEQYF
DNA: TGTGCCAGCAGCTTAACCGGCACAGGGCCAACCTACGAGCAGTACTTC

size: NA
D: TRBD2
length: 16
V: TRBV5-4
J: TRBJ2-1
CDR3: CASSLGSGGAGDEQFF
DNA: TGTGCCAGCAGCTTGGGGAGCGGGGGGGCCGGCGATGAGCAGTTCTTC

size: NA
D: NA
length: 19
V: TRBV5-6
J: TRBJ1-1
CDR3: CASSFSPFWEKSSSTEAFF
DNA: TGTGCCAGCAGCTTTTCCCCTTTTTGGGAAAAATCGAGTAGCACTGAAGCTTTCTTT

size: few
D: NA
length: 13
V: TRBV19
J: TRBJ2-7
CDR3: CASSVGASYEQYF
DNA: TGTGCCAGTAGTGTTGGGGCCTCCTACGAGCAGTACTTC

size: NA
D: NA
length: 13
V: TRBV27
J: TRBJ2-4
CDR3: CASSSGAKNIQYF
DNA: TGTGCCAGCAGTTCGGGAGCCAAAAACATTCAGTACTTC

size: NA
D: TRBD1
length: 15
V: TRBV9
J: TRBJ2-7
CDR3: CASSVFAGGSYEQYF
DNA: TGTGCCAGCAGCGTCTTCGCAGGGGGTTCCTACGAGCAGTACTTC

size: NA
D: TRBD1
length: 17
V: TRBV7-9
J: TRBJ2-5
CDR3: CASSLPWTGVEQETQYF
DNA: TGTGCCAGCAGCTTACCCTGGACAGGGGTTGAGCAAGAGACCCAGTACTTC

size: NA
D: TRBD1
length: 15
V: TRBV5-4
J: TRBJ2-5
CDR3: CASSFRGQGGETQYF
DNA: TGTGCCAGCAGCTTCAGGGGGCAGGGCGGTGAGACCCAGTACTTC

size: NA
D: NA
length: 14
V: TRBV10-3
J: TRBJ1-1
CDR3: CAISPGGMNTEAFF
DNA: TGTGCCATCAGTCCAGGAGGGATGAACACTGAAGCTTTCTTT

size: NA
D: TRBD1
length: 15
V: TRBV27
J: TRBJ1-1
CDR3: CASSLRTGTNTEAFF
DNA: TGTGCCAGCAGTTTGCGGACAGGGACGAACACTGAAGCTTTCTTT

size: once
D: TRBD1
length: 14
V: TRBV7-9
J: TRBJ1-3
CDR3: CASSLGQGRNTIYF
DNA: TGTGCCAGCAGCTTAGGACAGGGTAGAAACACCATATATTTT

size: NA
D: NA
length: 14
V: TRBV5-4
J: TRBJ2-1
CDR3: CASSFVTGSDEQFF
DNA: TGTGCCAGCAGCTTCGTTACCGGGTCAGACGAGCAGTTCTTC

size: NA
D: NA
length: 14
V: TRBV15
J: TRBJ1-5
CDR3: CATSRRGGNQPQHF
DNA: TGTGCCACCAGCAGGAGAGGGGGAAATCAGCCCCAGCATTTT

size: NA
D: TRBD1
length: 14
V: TRBV11-2
J: TRBJ2-1
CDR3: CASSPWTGGNEQFF
DNA: TGTGCCAGCAGCCCATGGACAGGGGGCAATGAGCAGTTCTTC

size: once
D: NA
length: 15
V: TRBV2
J: TRBJ2-3
CDR3: CASRAAGTSTDTQYF
DNA: TGTGCCAGCAGGGCCGCCGGGACCAGCACAGATACGCAGTATTTT

size: NA
D: NA
length: 13
V: TRBV5-6
J: TRBJ2-5
CDR3: CASSLDSEETQYF
DNA: TGTGCCAGCAGCTTAGACAGTGAGGAGACCCAGTACTTC

size: NA
D: NA
length: 15
V: TRBV28
J: TRBJ1-1
CDR3: CASSFSRGQDTEAFF
DNA: TGTGCCAGCAGCTTCTCCCGGGGGCAAGACACTGAAGCTTTCTTT

size: NA
D: TRBD1
length: 17
V: TRBV5-1
J: TRBJ1-4
CDR3: CASSLEQGAEFGEKLFF
DNA: TGCGCCAGCAGCTTGGAACAGGGGGCGGAGTTCGGAGAAAAACTGTTTTTT

size: NA
D: NA
length: 11
V: TRBV28
J: TRBJ1-1
CDR3: CASSLGAEAFF
DNA: TGTGCCAGCAGCCTCGGGGCTGAAGCTTTCTTT

size: few
D: TRBD1
length: 16
V: TRBV27
J: TRBJ1-6
CDR3: CASTETGYTDNSPLHF
DNA: TGTGCCAGCACCGAGACAGGGTATACGGATAATTCACCCCTCCACTTT

size: NA
D: TRBD2
length: 17
V: TRBV5-1
J: TRBJ2-7
CDR3: CASSLTGAGGAGKEQYF
DNA: TGCGCCAGCAGCTTGACGGGCGCAGGTGGAGCGGGGAAGGAGCAGTACTTC

size: NA
D: NA
length: 8
V: TRBV28
J: TRBJ2-4
CDR3: CARNIQYF
DNA: TGTGCCAGGAACATTCAGTACTTC

size: NA
D: NA
length: 15
V: TRBV7-9
J: TRBJ2-5
CDR3: CASSWGAESQETQYF
DNA: TGTGCCAGCAGCTGGGGGGCGGAGAGTCAAGAGACCCAGTACTTC

size: NA
D: NA
length: 13
V: TRBV19
J: TRBJ2-3
CDR3: CASSIDLEDTQYF
DNA: TGTGCCAGTAGTATAGACTTGGAGGATACGCAGTATTTT

size: NA
D: TRBD1
length: 16
V: TRBV2
J: TRBJ1-3
CDR3: CASSHLTGEAGNTIYF
DNA: TGTGCCAGCAGTCACTTGACAGGGGAGGCCGGAAACACCATATATTTT

size: NA
D: NA
length: 11
V: TRBV2
J: TRBJ2-1
CDR3: CASGTLNEQFF
DNA: TGTGCCAGCGGGACTCTCAATGAGCAGTTCTTC

size: NA
D: TRBD2
length: 16
V: TRBV27
J: TRBJ2-7
CDR3: CASSFILAGGSYEQYF
DNA: TGTGCCAGCAGTTTCATCCTAGCGGGGGGATCCTACGAGCAGTACTTC

size: NA
D: TRBD1
length: 13
V: TRBV9
J: TRBJ2-1
CDR3: CASGGQKYNEQFF
DNA: TGTGCCAGCGGGGGACAGAAATACAATGAGCAGTTCTTC

size: NA
D: NA
length: 14
V: TRBV15
J: TRBJ2-5
CDR3: CATSRGQTQETQYF
DNA: TGTGCCACCAGCAGAGGGCAGACCCAAGAGACCCAGTACTTC

size: NA
D: NA
length: 11
V: TRBV27
J: TRBJ2-3
CDR3: CASSLVDTQYF
DNA: TGTGCCAGCAGTTTAGTCGATACGCAGTATTTT

size: NA
D: NA
length: 12
V: TRBV30
J: TRBJ2-2
CDR3: CAWSQGTGELFF
DNA: TGTGCCTGGAGTCAGGGAACCGGGGAGCTGTTTTTT

size: NA
D: NA
length: 16
V: TRBV5-4
J: TRBJ2-7
CDR3: CASSLARAGNSYEQYF
DNA: TGTGCCAGCAGCTTGGCCAGGGCAGGTAATTCCTACGAGCAGTACTTC

size: NA
D: NA
length: 14
V: TRBV28
J: TRBJ1-5
CDR3: CASSLSRGDQPQHF
DNA: TGTGCCAGCAGTTTAAGCCGGGGGGACCAGCCCCAGCATTTT

size: NA
D: NA
length: 14
V: TRBV18
J: TRBJ2-4
CDR3: CASSPSLAKNIQYF
DNA: TGTGCCAGCTCACCATCCCTAGCCAAAAACATTCAGTACTTC

size: NA
D: TRBD1
length: 15
V: TRBV4-3
J: TRBJ2-7
CDR3: CASSQDRGSSYEQYF
DNA: TGCGCCAGCAGCCAAGACAGGGGGAGCTCCTACGAGCAGTACTTC

size: NA
D: NA
length: 13
V: TRBV27
J: TRBJ2-1
CDR3: CASSLRALNEQFF
DNA: TGTGCCAGCAGTTTACGGGCCCTCAATGAGCAGTTCTTC

size: NA
D: NA
length: 16
V: TRBV7-9
J: TRBJ2-1
CDR3: CASRTADYTKDNEQFF
DNA: TGTGCCAGCAGAACAGCGGACTACACCAAAGACAATGAGCAGTTCTTC

size: NA
D: NA
length: 13
V: TRBV7-8
J: TRBJ2-7
CDR3: CASSLRSSHEQYF
DNA: TGTGCCAGCAGCTTACGTTCCTCCCACGAGCAGTACTTC

size: NA
D: TRBD2
length: 19
V: TRBV13
J: TRBJ2-3
CDR3: CASSVGTSGRAGPTDTQYF
DNA: TGTGCCAGCAGCGTAGGGACTAGCGGGAGGGCCGGGCCCACAGATACGCAGTATTTT

size: NA
D: NA
length: 14
V: TRBV7-6
J: TRBJ2-2
CDR3: CASSLWGTTGELFF
DNA: TGTGCCAGCAGCTTATGGGGTACTACCGGGGAGCTGTTTTTT

size: NA
D: TRBD1
length: 15
V: TRBV29-1
J: TRBJ1-3
CDR3: CSVGGTVNGGNTIYF
DNA: TGCAGCGTCGGAGGGACAGTGAATGGTGGAAACACCATATATTTT

size: NA
D: NA
length: 15
V: TRBV4-1
J: TRBJ2-2
CDR3: CASSPSDTNTGELFF
DNA: TGCGCCAGCAGCCCCTCGGACACCAACACCGGGGAGCTGTTTTTT

size: NA
D: NA
length: 14
V: TRBV5-1
J: TRBJ1-6
CDR3: CASSTVSGNSPLHF
DNA: TGCGCCAGCAGCACCGTCTCAGGGAATTCACCCCTCCACTTT

size: NA
D: NA
length: 15
V: TRBV14
J: TRBJ2-1
CDR3: CASSQPGSAYNEQFF
DNA: TGTGCCAGCAGCCAACCGGGATCAGCGTACAATGAGCAGTTCTTC

size: NA
D: NA
length: 16
V: TRBV5-1
J: TRBJ2-7
CDR3: CASSKNRDGPSYEQYF
DNA: TGCGCCAGCAGCAAGAACCGGGACGGTCCCTCCTACGAGCAGTACTTC

size: NA
D: TRBD2
length: 17
V: TRBV9
J: TRBJ2-2
CDR3: CASSVTELAVNTGELFF
DNA: TGTGCCAGCAGCGTAACAGAACTAGCGGTGAACACCGGGGAGCTGTTTTTT

size: once
D: TRBD2
length: 18
V: TRBV27
J: TRBJ2-5
CDR3: CASSWASGGAWAGETQYF
DNA: TGTGCCAGCAGTTGGGCTAGCGGGGGGGCTTGGGCGGGAGAGACCCAGTACTTC

size: once
D: TRBD1
length: 14
V: TRBV4-1
J: TRBJ1-2
CDR3: CASSQAQGTGDYTF
DNA: TGCGCCAGCAGCCAAGCCCAAGGGACAGGGGACTACACCTTC

size: once
D: NA
length: 12
V: TRBV7-9
J: TRBJ1-1
CDR3: CASSLPGSDAFF
DNA: TGTGCCAGCAGCTTACCCGGATCCGACGCTTTCTTT

size: NA
D: NA
length: 16
V: TRBV4-3
J: TRBJ2-3
CDR3: CASSQNRASSTDTQYF
DNA: TGCGCCAGCAGCCAAAACAGGGCCTCTAGCACAGATACGCAGTATTTT